This note documents a single T cell receptor beta chain sequence. Its cognate antigen has yet to be identified. Base qualities are not provided; no much larger clone lies one nucleotide away. The V and J ends are trimmed by 3 bases and 6 bases, leaving 11 bases between them. The CDR3 covers 14 residues, taking in both the cysteine and the phenylalanine. Solely the CDR3 DNA is kept, with 42 bases framed from the first base. According to the germline V gene, CDR1 reads SNHLY and CDR2 reads FYNNEI. The data derive from a study of blood T cell repertoires in COVID-19 (dated by TCRdb to about 2020). For context, the study as a whole: The collaborator samples originated in the United States, Italy and Spain and spanned the acute and convalescent phases of COVID-19. The material from the prospective study consisted of cDNA or gDNA derived from T cells, B-cell-depleted T cells, or PBMCs. The dataset comprised deeply sampled blood TCRbeta repertoires from subjects exposed to, actively infected with, or recovered from COVID-19. A freely available public database, intended as a resource for researchers studying the immune response to SARS-CoV-2, is where the repertoires were released. Samples were obtained from the ongoing ImmuneRACE study (first 160 participants) and from 1,254 subjects provided by 6 global collaborators. Nearly every sample came with metadata listing a de-identified subject ID, COVID-19 status, age in years and sex. HLA class I and class II types, where available, came from metadata supplied by the sample provider rather than from assay-based typing.

The immunoSEQ Assay, a bias-controlled multiplex PCR, was used to amplify TCRbeta CDR3 regions from genomic DNA. The authors' pipeline ran thus. Nucleated cell counts per sample were estimated from amplification of reference gene primers within the assay. To quantify the absolute abundance of each unique TCRbeta CDR3 rearrangement, sequence reads were collapsed and filtered. Productive Simpson clonality was computed per sample as the square root of Simpson's diversity index over productive rearrangements. The table comes from immuneACCESS by way of TCRdb, which keeps in-frame sequences with V and J called. Part of the clones is missing from these tables; in studies checked, under half for an unresolved V gene and the rest for unknown reasons. That table furnishes V, J and clone size, whereas the DNA furnished D and trimming. The sample profile shows about 280,000 clones; approximately 84% of them were found once. 2% to 2.5% of the sample rests with the top ten.

The full study reports these points: The quantity of clinical and demographic metadata differed by source and by participant and was supplied without curation.

A second Seattle source provided samples from volunteer blood donors who had recovered from COVID-19. Whole blood was collected in K2EDTA tubes by collaborating institutions according to the institutions' own protocols. For TCRbeta analysis, collaborators shipped samples as frozen whole blood, isolated PBMCs, or DNA extracted from either of those sample types. The material sequenced was peripheral blood. The rearranged segments are TRBV2 and TRBJ2-2; perhaps TRBD2 is the D gene, with 6 bases matching. This receptor was taken from a young woman who had recovered from COVID-19. The sequenced DNA is TGTGCCAGCAGTGATCGGGGGTACTCCGGGGAGCTGTTTTTT. This sequence encodes CASSDRGYSGELFF.